This T cell receptor (beta chain) originates from a study of T cell changes during pregnancy in multiple sclerosis. Measured with immunoSEQ multiplex PCR; TCRdb has only the in-frame clones, and not every one. Of some 95,000 clones in the sample, approximately 92% are singletons; the top ten hold about 2.7%. Germline V gives CDR1 SGHNT, CDR2 YYREEE (reference sequence). The junction had 5 bases not matched to a gene; V was cut back by 0 bases and J by 2 bases. This CDR3 spans 16 amino acids. The TCR was taken from a female donor with multiple sclerosis, enrolled in a pregnancy study. The genes are TRBV5-4 and TRBJ2-7, with 10 positions matching TRBD1. The starting material was peripheral blood, obtained in the first trimester of pregnancy. The DNA of the CDR3 is TGTGCCAGCAGCTTGGGCGGGACAGGGGCGACCTACGAGCAGTACTTC. Encoded protein: CASSLGGTGATYEQYF.